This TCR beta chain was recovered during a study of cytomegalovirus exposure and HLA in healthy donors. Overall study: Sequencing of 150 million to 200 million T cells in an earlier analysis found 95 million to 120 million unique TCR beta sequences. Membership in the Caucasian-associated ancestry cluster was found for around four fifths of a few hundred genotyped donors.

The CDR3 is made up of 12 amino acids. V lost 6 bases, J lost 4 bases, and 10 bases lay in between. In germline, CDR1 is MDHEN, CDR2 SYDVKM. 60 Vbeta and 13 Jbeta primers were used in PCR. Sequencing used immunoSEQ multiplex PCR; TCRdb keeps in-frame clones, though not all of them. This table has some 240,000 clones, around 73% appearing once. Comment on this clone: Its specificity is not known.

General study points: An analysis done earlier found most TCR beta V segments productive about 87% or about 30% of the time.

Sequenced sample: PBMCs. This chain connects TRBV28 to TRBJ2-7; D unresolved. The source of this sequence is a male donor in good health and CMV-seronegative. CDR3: CASSLIPYEQYF. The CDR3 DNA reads TGTGCCAGCAGCCTTATTCCTTACGAGCAGTACTTC.